The following is a T cell receptor (beta chain) sequence with its context. The sample is drawn from a study of blood T cell repertoires in COVID-19. As for the study in general: The United States, Italy and Spain were the sources of the acute and convalescent COVID-19 samples.

Per the original methods: Amplification with reference gene primers provided the estimates of nucleated cell counts. Here immunoSEQ multiplex PCR was the method, and the copy in TCRdb shows in-frame clones only, minus some. For V, J and clone size, that table is used; D and trimming come from the DNA. The data show 200,000 to 250,000 clones, about 80% seen once. CDR1 is MDHEN and CDR2 is SYDVKM in the germline V gene. The CDR3 is made up of 15 amino acids. Trimming removed 5 bases from V and 3 bases from J; junction bases left unmatched: 2. Sequencing input: peripheral blood. The receptor's source is a woman aged 25 to 39 who had recovered from COVID-19. The chain links TRBV28 to TRBJ2-3, with TRBD2 matching over 13 bases. The CDR3 DNA sequence: TGTGCCAGCAGTAGACTAGCGGGAGGAACAGATACGCAGTATTTT. As protein: CASSRLAGGTDTQYF.